Described below is a single T cell receptor beta chain sequence and its context. Its target is not known. A modified ARM-PCR protocol with three rounds of nested PCR amplified TCRbeta. TCRdb re-derived calls from the multiplex PCR reads in MiXCR, one entry per CDR3 protein. This repertoire shows fewer than 100,000 distinct CDR3 sequences, around 76% found once; its top ten account for around a fifth. This sample's RNA came from whole unsorted tissue. More than 3 cm separated this lung sample from the edge of the tumor. The sample belongs to a study of tumor and adjacent non-tumor tissue in lung cancer. About the study: Patients comprised roughly 12 adenocarcinoma, a couple of squamous cell carcinoma and 1 small cell lung cancer. Patients were aged about 31 to 85, roughly 9 men and 5 women, stage I to III.

Study-wide results and caveats: Normal lung showed higher cumulative top 100 clone frequency than tumor. Higher tumor TCR diversity was associated with shorter survival.

Germline values: CDR1 DFQATT, CDR2 SNEGSKA (reference sequence). This CDR3 is 13 amino acids long. The sequenced sample was distant non-tumor lung tissue. This sequence was found in a woman aged 50 to 65 with non-small cell lung cancer. This rearrangement joins TRBV20-1 to TRBJ2-7; the D gene is possibly TRBD1 (6 bases). CDR3 amino acids: CNARRTDSYEQYF. CDR3 DNA: TGCAATGCCCGAAGGACAGACTCATACGAGCAGTACTTC.